The 30 T cell receptor beta chains reported below all come from one sample, sequenced in a study of blood T cells in healthy people across ages. Together with a sample-barcoded 5' primer, a J-beta primer mix was included in a second PCR lasting about 6 to 11 cycles. MiXCR, run by TCRdb on the 5' RACE reads, gives a single entry per CDR3 protein. The table has 1.5 million to 2 million distinct CDR3 sequences, about 50% seen once. The sample taken for sequencing was blood. The receptors were gathered from a woman between 40 and 50 years old in good health.

J is TRBJ1-5 and V is TRBV28, with 10 bases fitting TRBD1. The CDR3 extends over 19 amino acids. The junction had 13 bases not matched to a gene; V was cut back by 2 bases and J by 3 bases. In germline, CDR1 is MDHEN, CDR2 SYDVKM. The CDR3 here is CASSLDLGGTGASNQPQHF. In nucleotides, the CDR3 is TGTGCCAGCAGTTTAGACCTAGGTGGGACAGGGGCCTCCAATCAGCCCCAGCATTTT.

CDR3 sequence: CATVTSTDTQYF. The CDR3 DNA is TGTGCCACCGTTACGAGCACAGATACGCAGTATTTT. This sequence joins TRBV28 and TRBJ2-3; no reliable D call. This CDR3 spans 12 amino acids. Germline assignment: CDR1 MDHEN and CDR2 SYDVKM. Trimming left V 10 bases short and J 0 bases short, with 8 bases between.

The chain joins TRBV28 to TRBJ2-5; D might be TRBD1 (5 bases). Germline lookup yields CDR1 MDHEN and CDR2 SYDVKM. V shed 8 bases and J shed 2 bases, with 21 bases lying between them. There are 16 residues in the CDR3. Here the CDR3 reads CASERATEMEQETQYF. In nucleotides, the CDR3 is TGTGCCAGCGAAAGGGCGACAGAGATGGAACAAGAGACCCAGTACTTC.

This chain uses TRBV6-5 with TRBJ2-4; 10 bases match TRBD1. CDR1 and CDR2 (germline): MNHEY, SVGAGI. The length of the CDR3 is 16 residues. V lost 4 bases, J lost 3 bases, and 6 bases stayed unmatched. CDR3 DNA: TGTGCCAGCAGTTCTCCGGGACAGGGGAACAAAAACATTCAGTACTTC. This sequence encodes CASSSPGQGNKNIQYF.

This clonotype was counted a few times. This chain uses TRBV18 with TRBJ2-1; D might be TRBD1 or TRBD2, each matching 7 bases. Deletions cut 5 bases from V and 1 base from J, with 12 bases between. This CDR3 region has 15 residues. The germline V gene encodes CDR1 KGHSH and CDR2 LQKENI. The CDR3 region has the DNA TGTGCCAGCTCAACGCAGGGGGGGTCCTACAATGAGCAGTTCTTC. The encoded protein is CASSTQGGSYNEQFF. The variable domain in full, with the rest retrieved from reference TRBV18 and TRBJ2-1, is NAGVMQNPRHLVRRRGQEARLRCSPMKGHSHVYWYRQLPEEGLKFMVYLQKENIIDESGMPKERFSAEFPKEGPSILRIQQVVRGDSAAYFCASSTQGGSYNEQFFGPGTRLTVL.

J is TRBJ2-5 and V is TRBV6-2 or TRBV6-3, with a weak D call TRBD1 (6 bases). Germline V gene lookup returns CDR1 MNHEY and CDR2 SVGEGT. CDR3 length: 17 amino acids. Trimming pared 5 bases from V and 0 bases from J, leaving 19 bases between. The CDR3 here is CASSLQTRGKYQETQYF. The CDR3 DNA reads TGTGCCAGCAGTCTACAGACGAGGGGGAAGTACCAAGAGACCCAGTACTTC.

This clonotype has just one count. The chain has TRBV18 and TRBJ2-7; 7 bases map to TRBD1. This CDR3 comprises 15 residues. Germline V gives CDR1 KGHSH, CDR2 LQKENI. The V gene end was trimmed by 5 bases and the J gene end by 3 bases; junction bases not matched to a gene: 10. Written as DNA, the CDR3 is TGTGCCAGCTCAACCACCGGGACAGTAAGCTACGAGCAGTACTTC. This encodes CASSTTGTVSYEQYF.

For this clonotype: The junction does not match germline at one end; this may be a read error. The chain recombines TRBV6-1 with TRBJ2-3; 9 bases fit TRBD1. The CDR3 has 14 amino acids. Germline CDR1 MNHNS, CDR2 SASEGT. CDR3 in DNA: TGTGCCAGCAGGGCGGGACAGGGCACAGGTACGCAGTATTTT. This gives the protein CASRAGQGTGTQYF.

V is TRBV30 and J is TRBJ2-7; tentatively, D is TRBD1 (6 bases). CDR1 is GTSNPN, CDR2 SVGIG, per germline (reference sequence). Trimming cost V 2 bases and J 3 bases, with 20 bases left between them. The CDR3 contains 16 residues. CDR3 protein: CAWSPVIPTGLYEQYF. CDR3 DNA: TGTGCCTGGAGTCCCGTAATACCGACAGGACTCTACGAGCAGTACTTC.

This rearrangement joins TRBV12-3 or TRBV12-4 to TRBJ2-3, with 10 bases identical to TRBD2. V trimming: 5 bases; J trimming: 5 bases; junction bases outside the gene matches: 10. This CDR3 contains 16 residues. The CDR3 sequence: CASSKAGGPVVDTQYF. In DNA form, the CDR3 reads TGTGCCAGCAGTAAAGCGGGGGGGCCGGTTGTAGATACGCAGTATTTT.

This clonotype turned up a few times. J is TRBJ2-5 and V is TRBV20-1; 8 bases are a match to TRBD1. This CDR3 comprises 13 residues. With V trimmed by 6 bases and J by 5 bases, 8 bases remained unmatched. CDR1 and CDR2 (germline): DFQATT, SNEGSKA (reference sequence). CDR3 nucleotides: TGCAGTGCATGGACAGGGTTAGAGGAGACCCAGTACTTC. Residues: CSAWTGLEETQYF.

This clonotype was seen a few times. The chain uses TRBV6-2 or TRBV6-3 and TRBJ2-5, with a possible D match to TRBD2 (7 bases). V was pared by 5 bases and J by 4 bases, with 17 bases between. Germline V gene lookup returns CDR1 MNHEY and CDR2 SVGEGT. CDR3 length: 15 residues. The CDR3 bases are TGTGCCAGCAGTCTACTGCGGGGGACACGAGAGACCCAGTACTTC. This sequence encodes CASSLLRGTRETQYF.

CDR3 DNA sequence: TGTGCCAGCAGTTACTCGACTAGCGGGGCTTACAATGAGCAGTACTTC. The encoded protein is CASSYSTSGAYNEQYF. The V call is TRBV6-5, the J call TRBJ2-5; TRBD2 matches at 11 bases. The length of the CDR3 is 16 residues. V shed 0 bases, J shed 11 bases, and the junction held 11 bases outside the gene matches. From germline, CDR1 is MNHEY and CDR2 SVGAGI.

The chain couples TRBV4-3 to TRBJ1-4; tentative D call: TRBD1 (5 bases). The length of the CDR3 is 14 residues. The V end was cut by 4 bases, the J end by 7 bases, with 13 bases between. Germline V lookup: CDR1 LGHNA, CDR2 YSLEER. The CDR3 DNA is TGCGCCAGCAGCCGGTCCTTGGGGGTTGAAAAACTGTTTTTT. This encodes CASSRSLGVEKLFF.

The V gene is TRBV28, the J gene TRBJ1-1; 7 nucleotides align to TRBD1. From germline, CDR1 is MDHEN and CDR2 SYDVKM. This CDR3 region has 14 residues. The V gene end was trimmed by 10 bases and the J gene end by 0 bases; junction bases not matched to a gene: 8. CDR3 nucleotide sequence: TGTGCCATCATAAAGGGACAGTTGAACACTGAAGCTTTCTTT. Translating gives CAIIKGQLNTEAFF. Looking up the rest from reference TRBV28 and TRBJ1-1 gives the full variable domain: DVKVTQSSRYLVKRTGEKVFLECVQDMDHENMFWYRQDPGLGLRLIYFSYDVKMKEKGDIPEGYSVSREKKERFSLILESASTNQTSMYLCAIIKGQLNTEAFFGQGTRLTVV.

The J gene is TRBJ2-1, the V gene TRBV7-2; 7 bases line up with TRBD1. Germline values: CDR1 SGHTA, CDR2 FQGNSA. The length of the CDR3 is 15 residues. Trimming cost V 5 bases and J 4 bases; bases outside gene matches: 8. CDR3 DNA: TGTGCCAGCAGCATAGACGGGACAGATTACAATGAGCAGTTCTTC. As protein: CASSIDGTDYNEQFF.

This clonotype was found a few times. The rearrangement joins TRBV27 to TRBJ1-1; 8 positions agree with TRBD1. From germline, CDR1 is MNHEY and CDR2 SMNVEV (reference sequence). The V and J ends lost 4 bases and 0 bases, in that order; junction bases with no gene match: 4. The CDR3 runs to 15 residues. In DNA, the CDR3 is TGTGCCAGCAGTTCGACAGGGGCGGTGAACACTGAAGCTTTCTTT. Translated: CASSSTGAVNTEAFF.

This clonotype was recorded a few times. The gene calls are TRBV29-1 and TRBJ1-1; 12 bases align to TRBD1. Looked up from germline, CDR1 is SQVTM and CDR2 is ANQGSEA. V gave up 7 bases and J gave up 1 base; unmatched junction bases: 13. The CDR3 consists of 17 residues. The CDR3 loop reads CSADGPGQGAKNTEAFF. The CDR3 DNA reads TGCAGCGCCGATGGACCGGGACAGGGGGCGAAGAACACTGAAGCTTTCTTT.

The chain recombines TRBV20-1 with TRBJ2-1, with 14 bases lining up with TRBD2. Germline CDR1 reads DFQATT; CDR2 reads SNEGSKA (reference sequence). J was trimmed by 10 bases and V by 6 bases; bases with no gene match: 8. This CDR3 has 14 residues. The CDR3 coding sequence is TGCAGTGCCCCCTTAGGACTAGCGGGGGGCGAGCAGTTCTTC. Protein sequence: CSAPLGLAGGEQFF.

This clonotype was detected many times. This rearrangement joins TRBV12-3 or TRBV12-4 to TRBJ2-5; D not certain. The V end was cut by 3 bases, the J end by 0 bases, with 8 bases between. CDR3 length: 14 amino acids. In DNA form, the CDR3 reads TGTGCCAGCAGTTTCGACATATACCAAGAGACCCAGTACTTC. This translates into CASSFDIYQETQYF.

The V and J genes are TRBV20-1 and TRBJ2-1; 14 bases line up with TRBD2. The J call is uncertain, as TRBJ2-7 better fits the DNA end. Germline CDR1 DFQATT, CDR2 SNEGSKA (reference sequence). This CDR3 is 19 amino acids long. CDR3 DNA: TGCAGTGCTAGACCCGGACTAGCGGGGGGCTCGAGCTCCTACAATGAGCAGTACTTC. This sequence encodes CSARPGLAGGSSSYNEQYF.

CDR3 DNA: TGCGCCAGCAGCCGCCGGACAGGGGCGGACACTGAAGCTTTCTTT. It yields the protein CASSRRTGADTEAFF. The J gene is TRBJ1-1, the V gene TRBV4-3, with TRBD1 matching 9 bases. V shed 4 bases, J shed 3 bases, and the junction held 6 bases outside the gene matches. The CDR3 has 15 residues. Germline loops: CDR1 LGHNA, CDR2 YSLEER.

The CDR3 coding sequence is TGTGCCAGCAGGAAAGAATACAATGAGCAGTACTTC. It translates to CASRKEYNEQYF. The chain joins TRBV6-5 to TRBJ2-7; D is unresolved. V lost 6 bases, J lost 7 bases, and 13 bases lay in between. Germline V gene data show CDR1 as MNHEY and CDR2 as SVGAGI. The CDR3 loop spans 12 amino acids.

The rearrangement links TRBV15 to TRBJ2-3; D remains ambiguous. The CDR3 is 12 amino acids. Germline CDR1 reads LNHNV; CDR2 reads YYDKDF (reference sequence). Trimming shortened V by 5 bases and J by 2 bases, and 5 bases separated the two germline ends. This CDR3 is CATSVFTDTQYF. The CDR3 DNA is TGTGCCACCAGCGTCTTCACAGATACGCAGTATTTT.

The table lists this clonotype with a count of one. The V and J genes are TRBV28 and TRBJ1-2, with D maybe TRBD1 (6 bases). The V end lost 3 bases, the J end lost 4 bases, and 30 bases lay between the germline ends. The germline CDR1 and CDR2 sequences are MDHEN and SYDVKM. The CDR3 extends over 20 amino acids. In nucleotides, the CDR3 is TGTGCCAGCAGTTTTGGACAGCATTCCCTGACAGCTATTGGGCGCTATGGCTACACCTTC. It is translated as CASSFGQHSLTAIGRYGYTF.

The V gene is TRBV5-1, the J gene TRBJ2-3; no definite D call. The CDR3 totals 15 residues. Per the germline V gene, CDR1 is SGHRS and CDR2 is YFSETQ. Trimming shortened V by 3 bases and J by 0 bases, and 11 bases separated the two germline ends. The CDR3 sequence: CASSSDGKSTDTQYF. The CDR3 coding sequence is TGCGCCAGCAGCTCCGATGGCAAGAGCACAGATACGCAGTATTTT.

This clonotype was seen only once. This chain uses TRBV3-1 with TRBJ1-2, with D tentatively TRBD1 (6 bases). The V gene's germline CDR1 is LGHDT and CDR2 YNNKEL (reference sequence). The CDR3 length is 14 residues. V lost 0 bases, J lost 7 bases, and 12 bases lay in between. The CDR3 reads CASSQEPGARGYTF. The CDR3 nucleotides are TGTGCCAGCAGCCAAGAACCGGGGGCGCGTGGCTACACCTTC.

The chain joins TRBV5-1 to TRBJ2-1; 9 bases fit TRBD2. CDR1 and CDR2 (germline): SGHRS, YFSETQ. CDR3 length: 17 amino acids. Unmatched junction bases numbered 9, after V lost 4 bases and J lost 1 base. CDR3 bases: TGCGCCAGCAGCCCTCGCCCAGCGGGGGGTTCCTACAATGAGCAGTTCTTC. Protein sequence: CASSPRPAGGSYNEQFF.

V is TRBV6-5 and J is TRBJ2-7; 10 nucleotides agree with TRBD2. The V gene end was trimmed by 7 bases and the J gene end by 5 bases; junction bases not matched to a gene: 8. The CDR3 consists of 14 residues. From germline, CDR1 is MNHEY and CDR2 SVGAGI. CDR3 in amino acids: CASTRGLATNEQYF. In nucleotides, the CDR3 is TGTGCCAGCACCAGGGGACTAGCGACGAACGAGCAGTACTTC.

This chain connects TRBV11-2 to TRBJ1-2; D gene uncertain. The CDR3 runs 16 residues. V was cut by 3 bases and J by 8 bases, with 22 bases left in between. Germline CDR1 and CDR2: SGHAT and FQNNGV. CDR3 coding DNA: TGTGCCAGCAGCTTCGTAGTGCAGCCCGGGATTAGGGGCTACACCTTC. Translating gives CASSFVVQPGIRGYTF.